These T cell receptor beta chains were read from a single sample in a study of T cell repertoires in cytomegalovirus infection. These receptors lack a known antigen. TCRdb ran MiXCR on the reads and lists one entry per CDR3 protein. The sample carries 700,000 to 850,000 distinct CDR3 sequences, approximately 32% recorded once. Here the sequenced sample was cultured CD8+ T cells from PBMCs, taken from culture after CMV antigen stimulation. The receptor source for this set is a human donor in good health (CMV status not recorded). Some clones in this sample may be carry-over from other donors' samples. Both conserved end residues are part of each CDR3.

v_call cdr3_aa
TRBV4-3 CASSPFQTSGGLSEQFF
TRBV7-9 CASSLRRGERNEQFF
TRBV6-1 CASRDYRGTITDTQYF
TRBV5-6 CASSLETGISYNEQFF
TRBV27 CASSSGTGSGYTF
TRBV2 CASSEAAGGWPQHF
TRBV6-6 CAIPGDGGYTF
TRBV28 CASSFPDGHYGYTF
TRBV14 CASSVSGVEQYF
TRBV7-2 CASSSPLEGWYTEAFF
TRBV7-6 CASSSSVRQNSPLHF
TRBV7-2 CASSFGGGAGEQFF
TRBV9 CASGQGAGQPQHF
TRBV6-2/TRBV6-3 CVSSYSSISGSQPQHF
TRBV12-3/TRBV12-4 CASSSGNRNTGELFF
TRBV13 CASAAGDWDTEAFF
TRBV27 CASSLGLRHEKLFF
TRBV27 CASSSGQGALPYGYTF
TRBV29-1 CSVEGGYGYTF
TRBV7-6 CASSSPSLGQGIYGYTF
TRBV7-6 CASSSQSGGTYNEQFF
TRBV7-9 CASSSAPGQRPNSFF
TRBV6-1 CASSEFGRASSYNSPLHF
TRBV10-3 CAIRTKGVPADGYTF
TRBV2 CASSDPGFLGPDTEAFF
TRBV20-1 CSARAESVTQYF
TRBV12-3/TRBV12-4 CASSRFGTEIYNEQFF
TRBV6-2/TRBV6-3 CASSYDSANPYYNSPLHF
TRBV5-4 CASSLPGGLTDTQYF
TRBV7-6 CASGTGGSPLHF
TRBV28 CASSYGRGYQETQYF
TRBV18 CASSPPEGGETQYF
TRBV2 CASGGGRSNQPQHF
TRBV7-6 CASSRLKDRDGEKLFF
TRBV25-1 CASSESEGLDYGYTF
TRBV5-1 CASNPSGAQGNEQFF
TRBV27 CASSLNRWESPLHF
TRBV5-1 CASSYTWGYEQFF
TRBV6-1 CASSKFGSNTEALF
TRBV6-5 CASSYSTGENTEAFF
TRBV7-1 CASTVVGGSGNTIYF
TRBV29-1 CSVAGDGGNTIYF
TRBV19 CASSMGRGNTGELFF
TRBV5-6 CASRGWAVEQYF
TRBV7-8 CASSLAVKTGSGANVLTF
TRBV7-9 CASSGQWGGTEAFF
TRBV5-5 CASSLGQGFADTQYF
TRBV6-2/TRBV6-3 CASSYQAGQFSGANVLTF